This entry concerns a single TCR beta chain. These data are taken from a study of CD8 T cells in Susac syndrome. TEMRA cells were FACS-enriched, with CD8+ and CD4+ T cells isolated negatively. The germline V gene encodes CDR1 SGHRS and CDR2 YFSETQ. The CDR3 has 15 amino acids. With 0 bases removed from V and 2 bases from J, the gap between germline ends came to 10 bases. Reverse transcription of about 0.5 to 1 ug RNA was carried out with random hexamers. TCRdb independently ran MiXCR on the immunoSEQ multiplex PCR reads; one entry per CDR3 protein. The sample lists 95,000 to 150,000 distinct CDR3 sequences, around 94% seen once, with just over 0.095% in the top ten.

This receptor was obtained from a human donor in good health. The sequencing input was CD4+ T cells from PBMCs. The chain couples TRBV5-1 to TRBJ2-3, with D perhaps matching TRBD1 (6 bases). The CDR3 nucleotides read TGCGCCAGCAGCTTGGACAGGGACCTCACAGATACGCAGTATTTT. Amino acids: CASSLDRDLTDTQYF.